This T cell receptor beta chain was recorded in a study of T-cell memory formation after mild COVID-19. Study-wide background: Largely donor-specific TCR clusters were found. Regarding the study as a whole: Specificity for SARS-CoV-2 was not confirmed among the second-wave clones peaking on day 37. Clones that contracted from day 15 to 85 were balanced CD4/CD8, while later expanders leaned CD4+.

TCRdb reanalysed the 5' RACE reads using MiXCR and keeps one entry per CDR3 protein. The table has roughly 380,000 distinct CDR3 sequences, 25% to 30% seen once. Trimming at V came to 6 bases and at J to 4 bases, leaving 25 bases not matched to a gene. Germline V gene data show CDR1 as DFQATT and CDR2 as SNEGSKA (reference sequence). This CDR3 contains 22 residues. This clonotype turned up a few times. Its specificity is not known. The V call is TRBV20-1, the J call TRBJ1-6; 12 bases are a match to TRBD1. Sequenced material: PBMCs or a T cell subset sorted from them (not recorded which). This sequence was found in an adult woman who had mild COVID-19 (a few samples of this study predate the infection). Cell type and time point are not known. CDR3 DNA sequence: TGCAGTGCCTCATCCGGGACAGGGGGCCTATATCCCATAGCCTTGTATAATTCACCCCTCCACTTT. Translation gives CSASSGTGGLYPIALYNSPLHF.